A single sample gave rise to the 2 T cell receptor beta chains below, sequenced in a study of T-cell memory formation after mild COVID-19. TCRdb used MiXCR to reprocess the 5' RACE reads, holding one entry per CDR3 protein. The data contain about 140,000 distinct CDR3 sequences, 14% of them singletons. The material sequenced was PBMCs or a T cell subset sorted from them (not recorded which). The receptors come from an adult woman who had mild COVID-19 (a few samples of this study predate the infection). Cell type and time point are not known.

The chain employs TRBV25-1 and TRBJ2-5; a weak D match, TRBD1 (6 bases). CDR3 length: 15 amino acids. V shed 1 base and J shed 5 bases, with 14 bases lying between them. Germline V gene sequence: CDR1 MGHDK, CDR2 SYGVNS. Here the CDR3 DNA reads TGTGCCAGCAGTGAATCCGACAGGCTTTTGGAGACCCAGTACTTC. It translates to CASSESDRLLETQYF.

This clonotype was counted many times. This chain joins TRBV7-8 and TRBJ2-7; 7 nucleotides line up with TRBD1. The CDR3 loop spans 17 amino acids. Losses at the gene ends were 4 bases for V and 4 bases for J; bases not matched to a gene: 16. Germline CDR1 and CDR2: SGHVS and FQNEAQ. Written as DNA, the CDR3 is TGTGCCAGCAGCTCGATGACAGGGACGATGGGAGCTTACGAGCAGTACTTC. The encoded protein is CASSSMTGTMGAYEQYF.